The 19 T cell receptor beta chains listed next were all sequenced from one sample in a study of blood T cell repertoires in COVID-19. The protocol was immunoSEQ multiplex PCR, while the TCRdb copy is restricted to in-frame clones and leaves out a portion. The data contain 100,000 to 140,000 clones, about 90% of them singletons. The material sequenced was peripheral blood. These receptors originate from a woman in her thirties with acute or convalescent COVID-19.

This clone appeared once. The chain couples TRBV29-1 to TRBJ2-1; TRBD2 matches at 8 bases. Germline-derived CDR1 and CDR2 are SQVTM and ANQGSEA. The J segment lost 5 bases and the V segment lost 4 bases, leaving 4 bases of the junction unmatched. This CDR3 has 13 residues. The CDR3 reads CSVVLAEDNEQFF. Written as DNA, the CDR3 is TGCAGCGTTGTACTAGCGGAAGACAATGAGCAGTTCTTC.

The rearrangement uses TRBV2 and TRBJ1-3; 8 nucleotides align to TRBD1. Germline CDR1 and CDR2: SNHLY and FYNNEI. The CDR3 spans 15 residues. J gave up 7 bases and V 6 bases, and 11 bases lay outside the gene matches. CDR3 coding DNA: TGTGCCAGCAGGCTCGGATCAGGGGGCTTGAACACCATATATTTT. Residues: CASRLGSGGLNTIYF.

V usage is TRBV11-3 and J usage is TRBJ2-7, with 10 nucleotides matching TRBD2. Per germline, CDR1 SGHNT and CDR2 YENEEA. This CDR3 comprises 15 residues. Trimming cost V 5 bases and J 1 base; bases outside gene matches: 5. As DNA, the CDR3 is TGTGCCAGCAGCCCTAGCGGGGGCCTTTCCTACGAGCAGTACTTC. Its translation: CASSPSGGLSYEQYF.

This chain uses TRBV5-1 with TRBJ2-7; TRBD2 is a possible D gene (5 bases). Germline-derived CDR1 and CDR2 are SGHRS and YFSETQ. This CDR3 contains 13 residues. V was shortened by 2 bases and J by 2 bases, with 8 bases between the two germline ends. The CDR3 protein is CASSFSDTYEQYF. In DNA, the CDR3 is TGCGCCAGCAGCTTTAGCGATACCTACGAGCAGTACTTC.

The chain uses TRBV19 and TRBJ1-5; D call uncertain. The V end was cut by 6 bases, the J end by 5 bases, with 20 bases between. The germline gives CDR1 LNHDA, CDR2 SQIVND (reference sequence). The CDR3 is 16 amino acids. The chain's CDR3 is CASRDGDRGDDQPQHF. The CDR3 nucleotides are TGTGCCAGTAGAGATGGAGACCGGGGTGATGATCAGCCCCAGCATTTT.

The chain carries TRBV19 and TRBJ2-7; D perhaps matches TRBD1 (5 bases). With 8 bases removed from V and 2 bases from J, the gap between germline ends came to 10 bases. The CDR3 covers 12 residues. Germline-derived CDR1 and CDR2 are LNHDA and SQIVND (reference sequence). The CDR3 DNA is TGTGCCAGTGCAGACAGTCCCTACGAGCAGTACTTC. This codes for CASADSPYEQYF.

The chain combines TRBV28 with TRBJ1-5, with D unclear. Germline assignment: CDR1 MDHEN and CDR2 SYDVKM. V shed 3 bases and J shed 7 bases, with 7 bases lying between them. The CDR3 sequence is 12 residues long. The CDR3 reads CASSFVEQPQHF. The DNA of the CDR3 is TGTGCCAGCAGTTTCGTGGAGCAGCCCCAGCATTTT.

The chain employs TRBV5-8 and TRBJ2-5; no reliable D call. This CDR3 comprises 19 residues. CDR1 is SGHTS and CDR2 is YDEGEE in the germline V gene. The V and J ends lost 1 base and 0 bases respectively, with 22 bases between them. CDR3 in DNA: TGTGCCAGCAGCTTGTTGGTGCGTTCGGTTTCCCCGTACCAAGAGACCCAGTACTTC. It specifies CASSLLVRSVSPYQETQYF.

The chain recombines TRBV2 with TRBJ1-4, with TRBD1 matching over 11 bases. The V gene end was trimmed by 5 bases and the J gene end by 7 bases; junction bases not matched to a gene: 6. CDR3 size: 15 residues. Germline V gives CDR1 SNHLY, CDR2 FYNNEI. The CDR3 nucleotides read TGTGCCAGCAGTATAGGACAGGGGGCCGGTGAAAAACTGTTTTTT. As protein: CASSIGQGAGEKLFF.

The rearrangement joins TRBV5-8 to TRBJ1-2; maybe TRBD1 (5 bases). Looked up from germline, CDR1 is SGHTS and CDR2 is YDEGEE. This CDR3 spans 13 amino acids. Trimming stripped 4 bases from V and 7 bases from J, with 14 bases between. This chain's CDR3 is CASSQGRTRGYTF. For the CDR3, the DNA is TGTGCCAGCAGCCAGGGAAGGACACGTGGCTACACCTTC. The full variable domain, with the rest looked up from reference TRBV5-8 and TRBJ1-2, is EAGVTQSPTHLIKTRGQQATLRCSPISGHTSVYWYQQALGLGLQFLLWYDEGEERNRGNFPPRFSGRQFPNYSSELNVNALELEDSALYLCASSQGRTRGYTFGSGTRLTVV.

The CDR3 is CASSLVRTGSGSPLHF. CDR3 DNA: TGTGCCAGCAGCCTCGTAAGGACAGGTAGTGGTTCACCCCTCCACTTT. The V and J genes are TRBV5-6 and TRBJ1-6; 7 bases map to TRBD1. The V segment lost 4 bases and the J segment 9 bases; nucleotides outside the gene matches: 13. From germline, CDR1 is SGHDT and CDR2 YYEEEE. The CDR3 runs 16 residues.

This chain uses TRBV28 with TRBJ2-7, with D possibly matching TRBD2 (5 bases). This CDR3 contains 15 residues. V lost 4 bases and J lost 3, with 16 bases in between. CDR1 is MDHEN, CDR2 SYDVKM, per germline. DNA of the CDR3: TGTGCCAGCAGTTCACCTTGGACGGGGAACTACGAGCAGTACTTC. Translated: CASSSPWTGNYEQYF.

The gene calls are TRBV2 and TRBJ2-7; D not resolved. CDR1 is SNHLY and CDR2 is FYNNEI in the germline V gene. CDR3 length equals 12 residues. V lost 8 bases, J lost 1 base, and 9 bases lay in between. The CDR3 sequence is CASAGISYEQYF. The CDR3 DNA reads TGTGCCAGCGCAGGTATATCCTACGAGCAGTACTTC. Filled out from reference TRBV2 and TRBJ2-7, the complete variable domain reads EPEVTQTPSHQVTQMGQEVILRCVPISNHLYFYWYRQILGQKVEFLVSFYNNEISEKSEIFDDQFSVERPDGSNFTLKIRSTKLEDSAMYFCASAGISYEQYFGPGTRLTVT.

The chain couples TRBV14 to TRBJ2-7; the D gene is possibly TRBD1 (5 bases). From germline, CDR1 is SGHDN and CDR2 FVKESK. The CDR3 covers 13 residues. The V end lost 5 bases, the J end lost 1 base, and 9 bases lay between the germline ends. DNA for the CDR3: TGTGCCAGCAGCAAGGACACATCCTACGAGCAGTACTTC. This sequence encodes CASSKDTSYEQYF.

The V call is TRBV24-1, the J call TRBJ1-1; D is possibly TRBD1 (6 bases). The CDR3 is 13 amino acids. The V and J ends lost 7 bases and 1 base respectively, with 9 bases between them. CDR1 is KGHDR, CDR2 SFDVKD, per germline. For the CDR3, the DNA is TGTGCCACCAGAAGGACAGAGAACACTGAAGCTTTCTTT. Amino acid sequence: CATRRTENTEAFF.

The V and J genes are TRBV9 and TRBJ1-5; D unclear. The CDR3 loop spans 15 amino acids. Deletions cut 3 bases from V and 4 bases from J, with 14 bases between. Germline V gene sequence: CDR1 SGDLS, CDR2 YYNGEE. The CDR3 loop reads CASSASGSINQPQHF. For the CDR3, the DNA is TGTGCCAGCAGCGCCTCCGGGAGCATAAATCAGCCCCAGCATTTT.

The chain has TRBV5-1 and TRBJ2-5; possible D gene TRBD1, 7 bases. V was shortened by 3 bases and J by 1 base, with 13 bases between the two germline ends. Germline CDR1 SGHRS, CDR2 YFSETQ. The CDR3 has 15 amino acids. CDR3 protein: CASSSSGGPQETQYF. For the CDR3, the DNA is TGCGCCAGCAGCTCGTCAGGGGGGCCCCAAGAGACCCAGTACTTC.

The chain combines TRBV28 with TRBJ1-5; TRBD1 aligns across 8 bases. This CDR3 comprises 14 residues. V was pared by 6 bases and J by 7 bases, with 8 bases of the junction left unmatched. The germline V gene encodes CDR1 MDHEN and CDR2 SYDVKM. Here the CDR3 reads CASRRRGPQQPQHF. The DNA of the CDR3 is TGTGCCAGCAGGCGCAGGGGGCCGCAACAGCCCCAGCATTTT.

CDR3 residues: CASSLTPTEAFF. In nucleotides, the CDR3 is TGTGCCAGCAGCCTTACTCCCACTGAAGCTTTCTTT. This chain links TRBV9 with TRBJ1-1; D unclear. The germline V gene has CDR1 SGDLS and CDR2 YYNGEE. Trimming stripped 4 bases from V and 4 bases from J, with 8 bases between. This CDR3 has 12 amino acids.